This T cell receptor (beta chain) derives from a study of cytomegalovirus exposure and HLA in healthy donors. Study-level findings and limits: Accurate prediction of most subjects' HLA-A and HLA-B alleles from TCR beta sequences was reported. An analysis done earlier found most TCR beta V segments productive about 87% or about 30% of the time.

There are 13 residues in the CDR3. V lost 2 bases and J lost 3, with 5 bases in between. CDR1 LGHNA and CDR2 YNFKEQ come from the germline V gene. 13 Jbeta primers and 60 Vbeta primers were used for the PCR. Some clones are missing from TCRdb's copy, which holds only in-frame ones; the method was immunoSEQ multiplex PCR. This table lists approximately 120,000 clones. For this clone: Its specificity is unknown.

The genes are TRBV4-2 and TRBJ1-5; D remains unclear. The source of this sequence is a man aged 35-49 years in good health and CMV-seronegative. The sample taken for sequencing was PBMCs. The CDR3 is CASSQSLNQPQHF. The CDR3 region has the DNA TGTGCCAGCAGCCAAAGCCTCAATCAGCCCCAGCATTTT.